The rows below give T cell receptor beta chains drawn from one sample of a study of blood T cell repertoires in COVID-19. Data came from immunoSEQ multiplex PCR; TCRdb stores just in-frame clones and leaves some out. Of roughly 250,000 clones in the sample, approximately 78% were seen once. The sample taken for sequencing was peripheral blood. Receptors were obtained from a woman aged 60 to 75 with active or convalescent COVID-19. Each CDR3 is given without its conserved first and last residue. D genes are given only for firm matches.

d_call: -; j_call: TRBJ2-5; v_call: TRBV6-5; cdr3_aa: ASNKHRGETQY
d_call: -; j_call: TRBJ1-2; v_call: TRBV19; cdr3_aa: ASGSQGFWANYGYT
d_call: TRBD1; j_call: TRBJ1-2; v_call: TRBV5-4; cdr3_aa: ASSQRTGRGGYT
d_call: -; j_call: TRBJ1-2; v_call: TRBV10-2; cdr3_aa: ASSESGGGTGGYT
d_call: TRBD1; j_call: TRBJ1-4; v_call: TRBV10-3; cdr3_aa: AISTGLQGAREKLF
d_call: TRBD1; j_call: TRBJ1-2; v_call: TRBV7-3; cdr3_aa: ASSRRTGERGYT
d_call: TRBD2; j_call: TRBJ2-3; v_call: TRBV7-2; cdr3_aa: ASSTPPGLAFTDTQY
d_call: -; j_call: TRBJ1-2; v_call: TRBV5-1; cdr3_aa: ASSLAGNYGYT
d_call: TRBD2; j_call: TRBJ2-1; v_call: TRBV27; cdr3_aa: ASSPSSGGASGQF
d_call: TRBD2; j_call: TRBJ2-1; v_call: TRBV7-8; cdr3_aa: ASSLRASGGPAFYNEQF
d_call: -; j_call: TRBJ2-2; v_call: TRBV7-8; cdr3_aa: ASSLVVFGPGELF
d_call: -; j_call: TRBJ1-5; v_call: TRBV7-9; cdr3_aa: ASSSATADQPQH
d_call: -; j_call: TRBJ2-5; v_call: TRBV2; cdr3_aa: ASSLQETQY
d_call: -; j_call: TRBJ1-2; v_call: TRBV4-3; cdr3_aa: ASSPQTDFSNYGYT